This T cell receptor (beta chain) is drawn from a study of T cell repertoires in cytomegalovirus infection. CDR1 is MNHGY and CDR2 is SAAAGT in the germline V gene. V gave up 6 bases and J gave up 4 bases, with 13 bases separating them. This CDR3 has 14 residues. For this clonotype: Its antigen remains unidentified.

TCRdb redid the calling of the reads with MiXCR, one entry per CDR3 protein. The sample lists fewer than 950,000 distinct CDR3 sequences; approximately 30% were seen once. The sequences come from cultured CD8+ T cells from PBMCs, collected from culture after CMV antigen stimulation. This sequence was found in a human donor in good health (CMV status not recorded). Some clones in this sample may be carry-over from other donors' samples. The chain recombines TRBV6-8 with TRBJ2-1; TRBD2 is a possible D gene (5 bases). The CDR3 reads CASRPGTPYNEQFF. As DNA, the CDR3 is TGTGCCAGCAGACCGGGAACCCCTTACAATGAGCAGTTCTTC.